What follows describes a single T cell receptor beta chain. V shed 6 bases, J shed 5 bases, and the junction held 3 bases outside the gene matches. The CDR3 loop spans 13 amino acids. From germline, CDR1 is MNHEY and CDR2 SVGAGI. The data originate from a study of beta chain features in type 1 diabetes. The investigators reverse transcribed all of the isolated RNA, so they sequenced expressed TCRB transcripts. The table came from immunoSEQ multiplex PCR; TCRdb's copy has only in-frame clones and leaves some out. The data show around 310,000 clones, with more than 9.5% seen just once and roughly 0.014% held by the top ten.

This receptor was taken from a woman aged 25 to 45 in good health. This chain uses TRBV6-5 with TRBJ1-1; 10 nucleotides agree with TRBD1. The source material was naive CD4+ T cells from blood. For the CDR3, the DNA is TGTGCCAGCAGAAGGACAGGGGGAACTGAAGCTTTCTTT. Translated: CASRRTGGTEAFF.